This TCR beta chain was found in a study of OX40 agonist ivuxolimab in advanced cancers. Study results and limitations: Low levels of normalized T-cell clonal expansion also appeared in some nonresponders. Clonal expansion by week 6 occurred in CD4+ and CD8+ blood T cells (at 0.1 to 3.0 mg/kg).

Comment on this clone: The target antigen is unknown.

The data were produced by immunoSEQ multiplex PCR, yet TCRdb's version contains in-frame clones alone and is incomplete. Among around 70,000 clones listed, around 86% were seen once. The sequence came from an adult with an advanced solid tumor such as melanoma, head and neck, liver or kidney cancer. Here the sequenced sample was CD4+ or CD8+ T cells sorted from blood, taken in a trial of the OX40 agonist ivuxolimab.

This chain's CDR3 is CASSLDGGAGGYTF. The DNA of the CDR3 is TGCGCCAGCAGCTTGGACGGGGGCGCCGGGGGCTACACCTTC. This chain links TRBV5-1 with TRBJ1-2; the D gene is possibly TRBD1 (6 bases). This CDR3 is 14 amino acids long. Germline loops: CDR1 SGHRS, CDR2 YFSETQ. V lost 0 bases and J 8 bases, leaving 14 bases between the germline ends.